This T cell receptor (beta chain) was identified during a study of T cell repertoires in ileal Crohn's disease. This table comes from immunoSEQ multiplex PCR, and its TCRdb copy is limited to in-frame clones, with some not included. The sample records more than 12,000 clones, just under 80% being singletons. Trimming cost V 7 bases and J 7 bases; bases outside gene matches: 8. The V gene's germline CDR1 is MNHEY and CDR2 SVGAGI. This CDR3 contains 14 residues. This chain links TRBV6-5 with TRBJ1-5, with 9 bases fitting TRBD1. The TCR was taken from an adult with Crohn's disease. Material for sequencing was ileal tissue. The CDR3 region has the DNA TGTGCCAGCACCGCGACAGGGGGGAGGCAGCCCCAGCATTTT. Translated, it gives CASTATGGRQPQHF.